This T cell receptor (beta chain) emerged from a study of patients and donors after allogeneic stem cell transplantation. The CDR3 sequence is 13 residues long. The germline V gene encodes CDR1 SSHAT and CDR2 FNYEAQ (reference sequence). With 3 bases removed from V and 6 bases from J, the gap between germline ends came to 9 bases. TCRdb re-called the RT-PCR reads with MiXCR, one entry per CDR3 protein. The sample lists about 960,000 distinct CDR3 sequences; 18% were seen once. In this sample, this clonotype turned up a few times. This TCR derives from a human donor who was either an allogeneic HSCT recipient or a stem cell or donor lymphocyte infusion donor (not recorded which). It is not recorded whose cells these are; they may come from a transplant donor. This chain uses TRBV7-7 with TRBJ2-1; possible D gene TRBD1, 5 bases. Input material: blood, either unsorted or a sorted T cell fraction (not recorded which). The CDR3 nucleotides read TGTGCCAGCAGCTTCAAAAGGGGCAATGAGCAGTTCTTC. Encoded protein: CASSFKRGNEQFF.